What follows are 21 T cell receptor beta chains derived from one specimen sequenced in a study of vaccination and CD4 T cells after COVID-19. Scientists ran DNA taken from cultured CD4+ T cells through the Oncomine TCR Beta short-read assay for sequencing. TCRdb called the PCR reads again in MiXCR, with one record for every CDR3 protein. The sample consists of fewer than 25,000 distinct CDR3 sequences, around half of them appearing once. The treatment denotes: roughly 10-day PBMC culture with coronavirus spike peptide pools or control peptides (ViraFEST assay). The antigens for these receptors are not known. Sequencing input: CD4+ T cells from blood, cultured in vitro. The receptor source for this set is a human donor who had recovered from COVID-19.

This chain connects TRBV10-3 to TRBJ2-3; D is perhaps TRBD1 (6 bases). CDR1 is ENHRY and CDR2 is SYGVKD in the germline V gene. There are 14 residues in the CDR3. The V and J ends lost 6 bases and 6 bases respectively, with 16 bases between them. For the CDR3, the DNA is TGTGCCATCAGCACTCGGACAGCCGCGGATACGCAGTATTTT. Translation: CAISTRTAADTQYF.

The V gene is TRBV9, the J gene TRBJ1-1, with no clear D. The CDR3 totals 13 residues. CDR1 and CDR2 from the germline V gene are SGDLS and YYNGEE. Trimming pared 5 bases from V and 1 base from J, leaving 9 bases between. The CDR3 coding sequence is TGTGCCAGCAGTGTCGCTGGGAACACTGAAGCTTTCTTT. Its translation is CASSVAGNTEAFF.

The J gene is TRBJ1-2, the V gene TRBV10-3; D is unresolved. The CDR3 is 15 amino acids. Germline CDR1 and CDR2: ENHRY and SYGVKD. With 7 bases removed from V and 4 bases from J, the gap between germline ends came to 19 bases. CDR3 region: CAINDGGSGGYGYTF. Here the CDR3 DNA reads TGTGCCATCAACGATGGTGGCTCAGGAGGCTATGGCTACACCTTC.

The chain employs TRBV2 and TRBJ2-7, with TRBD2 identical over 10 bases. The CDR3 consists of 14 residues. The V gene's germline CDR1 is SNHLY and CDR2 FYNNEI. V gave up 11 bases and J gave up 6 bases; unmatched junction bases: 13. In nucleotides, the CDR3 is TGTGCCGGGGGATCAGCGGGAGGGCGGAGCGAGCAGTACTTC. Amino acid sequence: CAGGSAGGRSEQYF.

The CDR3 sequence is CASSYPGQSNYGYTF. For the CDR3, the DNA is TGTGCCAGCAGTTATCCAGGACAGTCTAACTATGGCTACACCTTC. The V gene is TRBV6-2 or TRBV6-3, the J gene TRBJ1-2; a weak D match, TRBD1 (6 bases). CDR3 length: 15 amino acids. Trimming left V 3 bases short and J 0 bases short, with 11 bases between. In germline, CDR1 is MNHEY, CDR2 SVGEGT.

V and J are TRBV6-1 and TRBJ2-7; no definite D call. From germline, CDR1 is MNHNS and CDR2 SASEGT. The CDR3 is 14 amino acids. Between the trimmed V and J ends, which lost 10 bases and 6 bases, there was a span of 22 bases. This CDR3 reads CATKRTNPLSEQYF. CDR3 DNA: TGTGCCACCAAACGGACGAATCCTCTGAGCGAGCAGTACTTC.

The chain is built from TRBV5-1 and TRBJ2-4, with TRBD1 matching 8 bases. CDR3 length: 16 amino acids. Trimming removed 5 bases from V and 11 bases from J; junction bases left unmatched: 18. Germline V gene sequence: CDR1 SGHRS, CDR2 YFSETQ. The CDR3 bases are TGCGCCAGCAGTCCCGGCAGGGGGCGCCGAGGGTTTGTTCAGTACTTC. It translates to CASSPGRGRRGFVQYF. The whole variable domain, remainder taken from reference TRBV5-1 and TRBJ2-4, is KAGVTQTPRYLIKTRGQQVTLSCSPISGHRSVSWYQQTPGQGLQFLFEYFSETQRNKGNFPGRFSGRQFSNSRSEMNVSTLELGDSALYLCASSPGRGRRGFVQYFGAGTRLSVL.

The chain uses TRBV7-3 and TRBJ2-1, with 9 bases identical to TRBD2. The CDR3 is made up of 16 amino acids. V lost 1 base to trimming and J lost 2 bases; unmatched junction nucleotides: 3. The V gene's germline CDR1 is SGHTA and CDR2 FQGTGA. The CDR3 sequence: CASSLSSGGTYNEQFF. CDR3 DNA: TGTGCCAGCAGCTTAAGCAGCGGGGGGACCTACAATGAGCAGTTCTTC.

V usage is TRBV11-3 and J usage is TRBJ2-1; TRBD2 agrees at 8 bases. The length of the CDR3 is 20 residues. V trimming: 4 bases; J trimming: 3 bases; junction bases outside the gene matches: 20. Per the germline V gene, CDR1 is SGHNT and CDR2 is YENEEA. The CDR3 coding sequence is TGTGCCAGCAGCTCCGGGAGGGGCCCGAGTGGCGGGGGAAACTACAATGAGCAGTTCTTC. Protein: CASSSGRGPSGGGNYNEQFF.

This sequence joins TRBV7-3 and TRBJ2-1; D unclear. The CDR3 loop spans 13 amino acids. Trimming stripped 4 bases from V and 6 bases from J, with 10 bases between. Germline V gene data show CDR1 as SGHTA and CDR2 as FQGTGA. CDR3 protein: CASSYLNANEQFF. Written as DNA, the CDR3 is TGTGCCAGCAGCTACCTCAACGCCAATGAGCAGTTCTTC. Full variable domain (remainder filled in from reference TRBV7-3 and TRBJ2-1): GAGVSQTPSNKVTEKGKYVELRCDPISGHTALYWYRQSLGQGPEFLIYFQGTGAADDSGLPNDRFFAVRPEGSVSTLKIQRTERGDSAVYLCASSYLNANEQFFGPGTRLTVL.

This clonotype turned up a few times. CDR3 protein: CSANRRGMDSPLHF. The CDR3 coding sequence is TGCAGTGCAAACCGCAGGGGAATGGATTCACCCCTCCACTTT. This chain connects TRBV20-1 to TRBJ1-6; the D gene is possibly TRBD1 (6 bases). Germline V gene lookup returns CDR1 DFQATT and CDR2 SNEGSKA (reference sequence). The V end was cut by 6 bases, the J end by 8 bases, with 17 bases between. CDR3 length: 14 residues.

In its sample, this clonotype ranks as medium-sized. The chain has TRBV27 and TRBJ1-6, with 9 bases matching TRBD1. The V and J ends lost 6 bases and 6 bases, in that order; junction bases with no gene match: 6. The germline CDR1 and CDR2 sequences are MNHEY and SMNVEV (reference sequence). The CDR3 is made up of 15 amino acids. The CDR3 sequence: CASRSQGQGNSPLHF. Written as DNA, the CDR3 is TGTGCCAGCAGGAGTCAGGGACAGGGTAATTCACCCCTCCACTTT.

The J gene is TRBJ2-7, the V gene TRBV11-3, with a weak D call TRBD1 (5 bases). Deletions cut 7 bases from V and 9 bases from J, with 19 bases between. Germline V gene sequence: CDR1 SGHNT, CDR2 YENEEA. The CDR3 has 13 residues. The CDR3 region has the DNA TGTGCCAGCACCTCCGACAGTGCCCTCGGGCAGTACTTC. Translated: CASTSDSALGQYF.

The chain recombines TRBV7-8 with TRBJ2-1, with D unresolved. The germline V gene encodes CDR1 SGHVS and CDR2 FQNEAQ. Trimming took 5 bases from V and 2 from J, leaving 10 bases between them. The CDR3 is 14 residues long. CDR3 DNA sequence: TGTGCCAGCAGCCCCGGGCCACCCTACAATGAGCAGTTCTTC. This gives the protein CASSPGPPYNEQFF.

This clonotype was seen only a few times. The J gene is TRBJ1-1, the V gene TRBV20-1; tentatively, D is TRBD1 (6 bases). The CDR3 runs 12 residues. Trimming pared 5 bases from V and 5 bases from J, leaving 12 bases between. The germline V gene encodes CDR1 DFQATT and CDR2 SNEGSKA (reference sequence). The CDR3 region has the DNA TGCAGTGCTCGACTCAGGGGTACTGAAGCTTTCTTT. Its translation: CSARLRGTEAFF.

Judged by abundance, this clonotype is medium-sized. V and J are TRBV12-3 or TRBV12-4 and TRBJ1-5, with a tentative D call TRBD1 (5 bases). The CDR3 consists of 15 residues. V shed 5 bases and J shed 5 bases, with 16 bases lying between them. The CDR3 DNA is TGTGCCAGCAGTCCGCGGGGGGTCGGCCATCAGCCCCAGCATTTT. It translates to CASSPRGVGHQPQHF.

This chain uses TRBV6-1 with TRBJ1-4; no definite D call. Germline V gives CDR1 MNHNS, CDR2 SASEGT. The CDR3 runs to 15 residues. The V gene lost 4 bases and the J gene lost 4 bases, with 13 bases spanning the gap. The chain's CDR3 is CASSGSREHNEKLFF. The CDR3 DNA reads TGTGCCAGCAGTGGTAGCCGAGAGCATAATGAAAAACTGTTTTTT.

Judged by abundance, this clonotype is large. The chain combines TRBV5-8 with TRBJ1-1; weak D call: TRBD1 (5 bases). Germline lookup yields CDR1 SGHTS and CDR2 YDEGEE. V was cut by 4 bases and J by 0 bases, with 10 bases left in between. This CDR3 comprises 14 residues. CDR3 sequence reads: CASSAKGLNTEAFF. The CDR3 bases are TGTGCCAGCAGCGCCAAGGGGCTGAACACTGAAGCTTTCTTT.

This chain joins TRBV7-9 and TRBJ1-2, with TRBD1 matching over 7 bases. With V trimmed by 5 bases and J by 8 bases, 14 bases remained unmatched. CDR3 length equals 15 residues. CDR1 is SEHNR and CDR2 is FQNEAQ in the germline V gene (reference sequence). The CDR3 nucleotides are TGTGCCAGCAGCAGCGGACAGGCGCTAGGAAGAGGCTACACCTTC. Amino acids: CASSSGQALGRGYTF.

The V call is TRBV6-5, the J call TRBJ2-2; 8 nucleotides line up with TRBD1. The CDR3 has 15 amino acids. The germline CDR1 and CDR2 sequences are MNHEY and SVGAGI. J was trimmed by 6 bases and V by 4 bases; bases with no gene match: 7. The CDR3 reads CASSSQGALSGELFF. The CDR3 bases are TGTGCCAGCAGTTCTCAGGGGGCCCTCTCCGGGGAGCTGTTTTTT.

This sequence joins TRBV7-2 and TRBJ1-3, with 9 bases that match TRBD1. The CDR3 is made up of 17 amino acids. The germline V gene encodes CDR1 SGHTA and CDR2 FQGNSA. The ends lost 6 bases at V and 0 bases at J; junction bases unmatched: 9. CDR3 DNA sequence: TGTGCCAGCAGTCTAGGGGGACAGGGCCTCTCTGGAAACACCATATATTTT. Protein sequence: CASSLGGQGLSGNTIYF.